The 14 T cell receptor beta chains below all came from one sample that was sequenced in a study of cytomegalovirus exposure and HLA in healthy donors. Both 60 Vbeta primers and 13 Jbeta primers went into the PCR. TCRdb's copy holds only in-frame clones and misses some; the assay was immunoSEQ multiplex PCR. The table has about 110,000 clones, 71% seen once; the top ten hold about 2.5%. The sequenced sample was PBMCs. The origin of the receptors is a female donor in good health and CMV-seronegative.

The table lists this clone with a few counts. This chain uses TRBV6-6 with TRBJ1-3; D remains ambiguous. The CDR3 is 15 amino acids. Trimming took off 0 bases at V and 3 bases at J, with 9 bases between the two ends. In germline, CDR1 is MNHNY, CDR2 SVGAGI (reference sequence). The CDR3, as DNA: TGTGCCAGCAGTTACTCGGGCAGTAGTGGAAACACCATATATTTT. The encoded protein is CASSYSGSSGNTIYF.

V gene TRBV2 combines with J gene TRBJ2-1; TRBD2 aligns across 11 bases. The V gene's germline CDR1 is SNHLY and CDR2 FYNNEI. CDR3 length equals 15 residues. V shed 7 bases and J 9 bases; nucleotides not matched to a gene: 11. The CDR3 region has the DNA TGTGCCAGCATAGGGCTAGCGGGAGGCAAATCTGAGCAGTTCTTC. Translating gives CASIGLAGGKSEQFF.

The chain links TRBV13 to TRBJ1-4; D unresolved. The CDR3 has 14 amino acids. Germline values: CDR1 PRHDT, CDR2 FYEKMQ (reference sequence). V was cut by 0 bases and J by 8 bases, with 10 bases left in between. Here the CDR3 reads CASSLGPREEKLFF. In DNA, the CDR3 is TGTGCCAGCAGCTTAGGTCCGAGGGAAGAAAAACTGTTTTTT.

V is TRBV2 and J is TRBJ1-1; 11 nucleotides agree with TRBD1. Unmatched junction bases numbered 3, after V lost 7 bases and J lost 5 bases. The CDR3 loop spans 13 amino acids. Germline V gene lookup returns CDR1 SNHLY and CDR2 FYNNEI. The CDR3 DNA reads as TGTGCCAGCAATCGGGACAGGGGGACTGAAGCTTTCTTT. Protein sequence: CASNRDRGTEAFF. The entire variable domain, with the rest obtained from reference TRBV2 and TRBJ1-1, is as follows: EPEVTQTPSHQVTQMGQEVILRCVPISNHLYFYWYRQILGQKVEFLVSFYNNEISEKSEIFDDQFSVERPDGSNFTLKIRSTKLEDSAMYFCASNRDRGTEAFFGQGTRLTVV.

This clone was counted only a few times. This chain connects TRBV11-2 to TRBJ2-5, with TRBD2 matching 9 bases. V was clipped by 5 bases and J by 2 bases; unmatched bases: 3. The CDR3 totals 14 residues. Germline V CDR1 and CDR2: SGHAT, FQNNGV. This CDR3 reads CASSVSGGQETQYF. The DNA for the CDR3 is TGTGCCAGCAGCGTTAGCGGGGGTCAAGAGACCCAGTACTTC.

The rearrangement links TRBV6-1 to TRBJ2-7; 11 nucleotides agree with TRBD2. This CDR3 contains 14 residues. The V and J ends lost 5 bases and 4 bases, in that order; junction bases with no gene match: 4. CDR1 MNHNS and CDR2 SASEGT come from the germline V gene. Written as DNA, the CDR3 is TGTGCCAGCAGTACTAGCGGGAGCCTATACGAGCAGTACTTC. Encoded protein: CASSTSGSLYEQYF.

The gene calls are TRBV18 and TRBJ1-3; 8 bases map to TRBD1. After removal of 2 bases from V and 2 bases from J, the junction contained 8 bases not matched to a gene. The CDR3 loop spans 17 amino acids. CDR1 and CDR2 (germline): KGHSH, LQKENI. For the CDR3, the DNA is TGTGCCAGCTCACCATTGACAGGGGACTTGCCTGGAAACACCATATATTTT. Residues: CASSPLTGDLPGNTIYF.

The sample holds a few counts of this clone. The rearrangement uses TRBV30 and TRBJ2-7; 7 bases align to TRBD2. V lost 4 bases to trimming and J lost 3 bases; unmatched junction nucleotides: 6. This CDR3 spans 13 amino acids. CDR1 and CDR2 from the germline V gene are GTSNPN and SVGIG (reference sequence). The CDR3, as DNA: TGTGCCTGGACTCGCGGGAGCCTCTACGAGCAGTACTTC. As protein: CAWTRGSLYEQYF.

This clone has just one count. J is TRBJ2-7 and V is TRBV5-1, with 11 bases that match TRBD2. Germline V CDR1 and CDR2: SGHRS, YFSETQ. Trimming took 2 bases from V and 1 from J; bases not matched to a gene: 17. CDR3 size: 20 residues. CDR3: CASSLLAGVLGVPHSYEQYF. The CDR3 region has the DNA TGCGCCAGCAGCTTACTAGCGGGAGTTCTTGGTGTCCCCCATTCCTACGAGCAGTACTTC.

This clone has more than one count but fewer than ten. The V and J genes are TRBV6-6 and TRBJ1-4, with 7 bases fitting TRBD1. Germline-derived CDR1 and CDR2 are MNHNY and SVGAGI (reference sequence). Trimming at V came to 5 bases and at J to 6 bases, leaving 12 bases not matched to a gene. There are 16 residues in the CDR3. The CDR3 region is CASSQRQGRGHEKLFF. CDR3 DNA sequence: TGTGCCAGCAGTCAGCGACAGGGAAGAGGACATGAAAAACTGTTTTTT.

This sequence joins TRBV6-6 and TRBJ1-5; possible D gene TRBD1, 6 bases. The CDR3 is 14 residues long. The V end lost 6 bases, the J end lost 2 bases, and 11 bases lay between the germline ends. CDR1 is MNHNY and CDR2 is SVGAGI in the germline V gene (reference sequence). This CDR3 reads CASRLGAGNQPQHF. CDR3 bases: TGTGCCAGCAGGCTGGGGGCCGGCAATCAGCCCCAGCATTTT.

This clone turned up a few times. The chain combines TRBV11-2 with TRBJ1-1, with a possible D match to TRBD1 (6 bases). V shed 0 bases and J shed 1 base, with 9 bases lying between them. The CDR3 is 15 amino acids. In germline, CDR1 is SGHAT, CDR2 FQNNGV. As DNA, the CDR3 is TGTGCCAGCAGCTTAGAAAGGGGGAGGAACACTGAAGCTTTCTTT. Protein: CASSLERGRNTEAFF.

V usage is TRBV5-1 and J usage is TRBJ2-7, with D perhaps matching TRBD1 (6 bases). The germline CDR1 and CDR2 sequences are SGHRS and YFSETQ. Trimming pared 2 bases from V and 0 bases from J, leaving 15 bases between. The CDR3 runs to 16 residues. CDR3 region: CASSLQGFPASYEQYF. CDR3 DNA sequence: TGCGCCAGCAGCTTACAGGGCTTCCCTGCCTCCTACGAGCAGTACTTC.

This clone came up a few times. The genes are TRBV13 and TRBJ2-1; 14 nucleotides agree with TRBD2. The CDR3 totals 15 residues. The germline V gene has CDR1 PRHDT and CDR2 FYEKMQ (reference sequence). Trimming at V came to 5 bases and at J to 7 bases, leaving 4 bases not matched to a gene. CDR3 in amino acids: CASSVGLAGVNEQFF. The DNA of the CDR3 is TGTGCCAGCAGCGTGGGACTAGCGGGAGTGAATGAGCAGTTCTTC.